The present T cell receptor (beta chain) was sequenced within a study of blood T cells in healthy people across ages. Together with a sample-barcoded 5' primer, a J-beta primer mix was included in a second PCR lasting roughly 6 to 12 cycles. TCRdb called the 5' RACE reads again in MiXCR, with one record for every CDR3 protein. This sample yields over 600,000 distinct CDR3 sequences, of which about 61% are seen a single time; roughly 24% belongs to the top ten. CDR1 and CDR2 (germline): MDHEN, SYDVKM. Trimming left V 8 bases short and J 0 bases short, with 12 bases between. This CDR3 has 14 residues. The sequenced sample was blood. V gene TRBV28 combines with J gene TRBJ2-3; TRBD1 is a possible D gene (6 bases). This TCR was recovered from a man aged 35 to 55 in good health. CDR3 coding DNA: TGTGCCAGCTCTGGGGACACTAGCACAGATACGCAGTATTTT. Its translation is CASSGDTSTDTQYF.